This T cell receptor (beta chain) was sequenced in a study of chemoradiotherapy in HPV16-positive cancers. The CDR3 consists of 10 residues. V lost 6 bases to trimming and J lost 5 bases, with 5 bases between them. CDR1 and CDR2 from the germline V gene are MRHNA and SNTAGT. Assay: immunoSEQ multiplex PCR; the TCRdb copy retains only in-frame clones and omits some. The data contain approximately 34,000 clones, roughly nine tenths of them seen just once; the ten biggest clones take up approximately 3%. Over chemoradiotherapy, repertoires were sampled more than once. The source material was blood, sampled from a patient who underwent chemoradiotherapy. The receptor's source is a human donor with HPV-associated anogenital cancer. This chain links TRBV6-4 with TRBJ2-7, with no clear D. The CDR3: CASRKDEQYF. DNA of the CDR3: TGTGCCAGCAGGAAGGACGAGCAGTACTTC.